The TCR beta chain under discussion was sequenced for a study of blood T cell repertoires in COVID-19 (dated by TCRdb to between 2020 and 2021). Looking at the study overall: Samples from collaborators originated in the United States, Italy and Spain and spanned both the acute and convalescent phases of COVID-19. The material from the prospective study consisted of cDNA or gDNA derived from T cells, B-cell-depleted T cells, or PBMCs. Subjects who had been exposed to COVID-19, were actively infected with it, or had recovered from it provided the deeply sampled blood TCRbeta repertoires that made up the dataset. A freely available public database, intended as a resource for researchers studying the immune response to SARS-CoV-2, is where the repertoires were released. Samples were obtained from the ongoing ImmuneRACE study (first 160 participants) and from some 1,200 subjects provided by 6 global collaborators. Sample metadata almost always included a de-identified subject ID, COVID-19 status, age in years and sex. HLA class I and class II types, where available, came from metadata supplied by the sample provider rather than from assay-based typing.

In the prospective study, participants were 18 to 89 years old, resided in around 25 geographic areas of the United States, and were enrolled through a virtual design. In the prospective study, cohorts were assigned on the basis of participant-reported clinical history obtained from a screening survey and a study questionnaire. Recovered participants in ImmuneRACE Cohort 3 were defined by two consecutive negative NP/OP PCR tests, clearance by a healthcare professional, or resolution of symptoms. In the prospective study, mobile phlebotomists collected whole blood, serum and a nasopharyngeal or oropharyngeal swab from each participant. Prospective study participants could optionally give additional blood draws and questionnaires over an approximately 2-month period. Prospective study blood samples were shipped either frozen or at room temperature before DNA extraction. The CDR3, cysteine through phenylalanine, is 14 amino acids long. Of the read, only the CDR3 DNA is kept; its 42 bases are in frame from base 1. Clipping removes 2 bases from V and 9 bases from J, with 4 as the unmatched junction base count. According to the germline V gene (reference sequence), CDR1 reads GTSNPN and CDR2 reads SVGIG.

Here is what the overall study found, with its caveats: How much clinical and demographic metadata was included differed by source and by participant, and the metadata was provided uncurated.

TCRbeta CDR3 regions were amplified from genomic DNA using the immunoSEQ Assay, a bias-controlled multiplex PCR. On the study's bioinformatics: The number of nucleated cells in each sample was estimated by amplification of reference gene primers within the assay. To quantify the absolute abundance of each unique TCRbeta CDR3 rearrangement, sequence reads were collapsed and filtered. For each sample, productive Simpson clonality was calculated by taking the square root of Simpson's diversity index across productive rearrangements. TCRdb carries this immuneACCESS record with in-frame sequences only. Its versions omit some clonotypes, under half of them owing to an unresolved V gene in the studies checked, with the rest unexplained. V and J calls and clone size are copied from that table; D and trimming were computed from the DNA. The sample profile shows around 470,000 clones; roughly 91% of them were found once. 0.55% to 0.75% of the sample rests with the top ten.

Notes on this clone: No cognate antigen has been identified for it. No base quality values were provided; no much bigger clone lies one nucleotide off.

The TCR was taken from a man aged 18 to 29 who had recovered from COVID-19. Here the chain combines TRBV30 and TRBJ1-6; a stretch of 10 junction bases matches TRBD1. Sequenced material: PBMCs or T cells enriched from blood (not recorded which). The sequence in DNA is TGTGCCTGGAGTCCCGGGACAGGGGTTTCACCCCTCCACTTT. Its amino acids are CAWSPGTGVSPLHF.